This T cell receptor beta chain was identified in a study of regulatory T cells in long-lasting Graves disease. Findings of the study overall: The study found persistent patients shared more public clonotypes (roughly 2,800) than new patients (about 890). Preferential use of TRBV28, TRBJ1-2 and TRBJ2-5 was seen in persistent disease. No thyroid tissue was studied; the work used peripheral blood only.

Arm-PCR of CDR3 regions and iRepertoire HTBI primers were used to build TCR beta libraries. TCRdb fed the multiplex PCR reads into MiXCR, producing one record per CDR3 protein. The sample has 250,000 to 400,000 distinct CDR3 sequences, approximately 20% seen once; the top ten hold about two fifths. This CDR3 has 15 residues. Germline CDR1 is MNHEY and CDR2 is SMNVEV (reference sequence). V shed 5 bases and J 10 bases; nucleotides not matched to a gene: 11. This sample's time point: newly diagnosed GD, antithyroid drugs for less than 3 months. The TCR library used RNA extracted from PBMCs. Note on this clonotype: The antigen remains undetermined. This likely traces to a read error, being one base from a far larger clone.

This clonotype originated in a female donor with Graves disease. The V call is TRBV27, the J call TRBJ2-1; TRBD2 matches at 10 bases. The starting material was peripheral blood mononuclear cells (PBMCs), obtained at new diagnosis, from a patient treated with antithyroid drugs. The CDR3 is CASSIRLAGEYEQFF. The CDR3 DNA is TGTGCCAGCAGTATAAGGCTAGCGGGAGAGTACGAGCAGTTCTTC.